This entry lists 26 T cell receptor beta chains sequenced from one sample in a study of T-cell memory formation after mild COVID-19. MiXCR, run by TCRdb on the 5' RACE reads, gives a single entry per CDR3 protein. The sample lists some 190,000 distinct CDR3 sequences; around 20% were seen once. The sequencing sample was made of PBMCs or a T cell subset sorted from them (not recorded which). Source of these receptors: an adult woman who had mild COVID-19 (a few samples of this study predate the infection). Cell type and time point are not known.

V gene TRBV4-2 combines with J gene TRBJ1-2; maybe TRBD1 (6 bases). The CDR3 runs 15 residues. Germline V lookup: CDR1 LGHNA, CDR2 YNFKEQ. V lost 1 base and J 4 bases, leaving 13 bases between the germline ends. In DNA, the CDR3 is TGTGCCAGCAGCCAAGGGGGGGGCCGCCCCTATGGCTACACCTTC. As protein: CASSQGGGRPYGYTF.

The gene calls are TRBV12-3 or TRBV12-4 and TRBJ2-3; no clear D. Deletions cut 3 bases from V and 2 bases from J, with 12 bases between. The CDR3 has 15 residues. CDR3 in amino acids: CASSFRSQVTDTQYF. The CDR3 DNA reads as TGTGCCAGCAGTTTTAGGAGCCAGGTCACAGATACGCAGTATTTT.

This clonotype was recorded a few times. The J gene is TRBJ2-5, the V gene TRBV6-6; 10 nucleotides agree with TRBD1. Germline assignment: CDR1 MNHNY and CDR2 SVGAGI (reference sequence). The J segment lost 4 bases and the V segment lost 6 bases, leaving 11 bases of the junction unmatched. The CDR3 runs to 16 residues. This CDR3 reads CASRASGQGGSETQYF. The CDR3 bases are TGTGCCAGCAGGGCTTCTGGACAGGGGGGTTCAGAGACCCAGTACTTC.

Only a few counts were recorded for this clonotype. The DNA for the CDR3 is TGTGCCAGCAGCTTCGGGTGGGTGACGAACACTGAAGCTTTCTTT. The encoded protein is CASSFGWVTNTEAFF. The chain employs TRBV5-5 and TRBJ1-1, with D hard to call. CDR1 and CDR2 (germline): SGHKS, YYEKEE (reference sequence). The CDR3 runs to 15 residues. Trimming cost V 2 bases and J 1 base, with 12 bases left between them.

This clonotype was picked up a small number of times. This chain connects TRBV3-1 to TRBJ1-1; 7 positions agree with TRBD1. Germline trimming cut 3 bases from V and 2 bases from J; bases unmatched to any gene: 9. Germline assignment: CDR1 LGHDT and CDR2 YNNKEL (reference sequence). This CDR3 contains 16 residues. CDR3: CASSQETGTANTEAFF. The CDR3 bases are TGTGCCAGCAGCCAGGAGACCGGGACAGCAAACACTGAAGCTTTCTTT.

Note on this clonotype: Lacking the conserved final phenylalanine or tryptophan, this CDR3 likely reflects a read error. It is unclear where the CDR3 begins or ends on the DNA, so no DNA is shown, and the CDR3 is as TCRdb lists it. CDR3 amino acids: CASSQVGAGGRFPIQV. V gene TRBV4-1 combines with J gene TRBJ2-1; the table gives TRBD2 as D, unverified against the DNA. The germline V gene has CDR1 MGHRA and CDR2 YSYEKL. Counting both end residues, the CDR3 totals 16 amino acids.

CDR3 protein: CASSQGGGTQYF. In nucleotides, the CDR3 is TGTGCCAGCAGCCAAGGGGGTGGTACGCAGTATTTT. The chain has TRBV3-1 and TRBJ2-3; D unresolved. Looked up from germline, CDR1 is LGHDT and CDR2 is YNNKEL (reference sequence). The CDR3 loop spans 12 amino acids. V lost 1 base, J lost 8 bases, and 7 bases lay in between.

In nucleotides, the CDR3 is TGTGCCAGTGACCGAGGCCCGAACACCGGGGAGCTGTTTTTT. This encodes CASDRGPNTGELFF. The chain couples TRBV3-1 to TRBJ2-2; D remains ambiguous. The CDR3 sequence is 14 residues long. V shed 9 bases and J shed 0 bases, with 11 bases lying between them. Germline V gene sequence: CDR1 LGHDT, CDR2 YNNKEL (reference sequence).

This clonotype came up many times. The V call is TRBV5-1, the J call TRBJ2-3, with D unresolved. The germline V gene encodes CDR1 SGHRS and CDR2 YFSETQ. The ends were cut back, 4 bases at V and 6 bases at J, with 12 bases in the middle. This CDR3 is built from 13 residues. The DNA of the CDR3 is TGCGCCAGCAGCCCTGAGCCTGGGGATACGCAGTATTTT. Translating it yields CASSPEPGDTQYF.

This clonotype was recorded many times. The chain links TRBV5-1 to TRBJ2-3; no definite D call. CDR1 and CDR2 (germline): SGHRS, YFSETQ. Trimming stripped 4 bases from V and 2 bases from J, with 23 bases between. CDR3 size: 18 residues. Here the CDR3 reads CASSAGSLSKAVTDTQYF. Written as DNA, the CDR3 is TGCGCCAGCAGCGCCGGTAGCTTGAGCAAGGCGGTCACAGATACGCAGTATTTT.

The chain carries TRBV5-5 and TRBJ1-1; TRBD1 might be the D (5 bases). The CDR3 spans 13 residues. The V gene lost 2 bases and the J gene lost 5 bases, with 10 bases spanning the gap. In germline, CDR1 is SGHKS, CDR2 YYEKEE (reference sequence). The DNA of the CDR3 is TGTGCCAGCAGCTTCTTCGGGGGGACTGAAGCTTTCTTT. This sequence encodes CASSFFGGTEAFF.

This clonotype has only a few counts. The rearrangement uses TRBV19 and TRBJ1-1; D gene uncertain. The length of the CDR3 is 16 residues. Germline CDR1 reads LNHDA; CDR2 reads SQIVND (reference sequence). Between the trimmed V and J ends, which lost 3 bases and 2 bases, there was a span of 16 bases. The CDR3 DNA sequence: TGTGCCAGTAGTATCCTACGTGGCTCAGCTAACACTGAAGCTTTCTTT. This translates into CASSILRGSANTEAFF.

This chain uses TRBV20-1 with TRBJ2-7; D ambiguous. The germline V gene has CDR1 DFQATT and CDR2 SNEGSKA (reference sequence). V was shortened by 1 base and J by 4 bases, with 11 bases between the two germline ends. This CDR3 spans 13 amino acids. The CDR3 protein is CSARGYRRYEQYF. Written as DNA, the CDR3 is TGCAGTGCTAGAGGCTATCGGAGATACGAGCAGTACTTC.

In this sample, this clonotype turned up a few times. V gene TRBV5-1 combines with J gene TRBJ2-7; 14 bases align to TRBD2. Germline V gives CDR1 SGHRS, CDR2 YFSETQ. This CDR3 has 16 residues. The J segment lost 5 bases and the V segment lost 4 bases, leaving 8 bases of the junction unmatched. Here the CDR3 DNA reads TGCGCCAGCAGCGCGCCGGGACTAGCGGGAGCCGACGAGCAGTACTTC. This gives the protein CASSAPGLAGADEQYF.

The rearrangement uses TRBV3-1 and TRBJ2-7; 11 nucleotides line up with TRBD1. J was trimmed by 2 bases and V by 3 bases; bases with no gene match: 3. The CDR3 contains 15 residues. The germline CDR1 and CDR2 sequences are LGHDT and YNNKEL (reference sequence). CDR3 sequence reads: CASSHPGQGAYEQYF. CDR3 in DNA: TGTGCCAGCAGCCACCCGGGACAGGGGGCCTACGAGCAGTACTTC.

This clonotype was counted only a few times. The chain uses TRBV7-9 and TRBJ1-1, with TRBD1 matching 8 bases. The CDR3 covers 14 residues. V was pared by 1 base and J by 9 bases, with 7 bases of the junction left unmatched. Looked up from germline, CDR1 is SEHNR and CDR2 is FQNEAQ (reference sequence). CDR3 nucleotide sequence: TGTGCCAGCAGCTTAGAGTCAGGGGGCTTTCAAGCTTTCTTT. Its protein product is CASSLESGGFQAFF.

The chain joins TRBV11-2 to TRBJ2-7; a weak D match, TRBD2 (6 bases). The V gene lost 3 bases and the J gene lost 4 bases, with 13 bases spanning the gap. Germline V gene sequence: CDR1 SGHAT, CDR2 FQNNGV. The CDR3 runs to 14 residues. This CDR3 is CASSFSGSRYEQYF. For the CDR3, the DNA is TGTGCCAGCAGCTTTAGCGGTAGTAGGTACGAGCAGTACTTC. The full variable domain, with the rest looked up from reference TRBV11-2 and TRBJ2-7, is EAGVAQSPRYKIIEKRQSVAFWCNPISGHATLYWYQQILGQGPKLLIQFQNNGVVDDSQLPKDRFSAERLKGVDSTLKIQPAKLEDSAVYLCASSFSGSRYEQYFGPGTRLTVT.

The chain is built from TRBV7-9 and TRBJ2-5; weak D call: TRBD1 (6 bases). Germline V lookup: CDR1 SEHNR, CDR2 FQNEAQ (reference sequence). Trimming took off 3 bases at V and 5 bases at J, with 10 bases between the two ends. CDR3 size: 13 residues. In DNA form, the CDR3 reads TGTGCCAGCAGCTTTTGGGGGCGGGAGACCCAGTACTTC. Translation gives CASSFWGRETQYF.

This CDR3 is CASRDGGYTDTQYF. In nucleotides, the CDR3 is TGTGCCAGCAGGGACGGGGGTTACACAGATACGCAGTATTTT. The chain combines TRBV7-2 with TRBJ2-3; D possibly corresponds to TRBD2 (6 bases). This CDR3 spans 14 amino acids. Trimming left V 6 bases short and J 2 bases short, with 12 bases between. Per germline, CDR1 SGHTA and CDR2 FQGNSA.

The DNA for the CDR3 is TGTGCCACCAGTAAGGGAGAAAACACCATATATTTT. Translation gives CATSKGENTIYF. The gene calls are TRBV15 and TRBJ1-3; D is unresolved. The V and J ends lost 6 bases and 6 bases respectively, with 9 bases between them. The CDR3 has 12 amino acids. Per germline, CDR1 LNHNV and CDR2 YYDKDF (reference sequence).

The chain is built from TRBV6-5 and TRBJ1-5; D is uncertain. Germline V gene sequence: CDR1 MNHEY, CDR2 SVGAGI. CDR3 length equals 12 residues. The germline V and J ends were trimmed by 5 bases and 9 bases, with 11 bases remaining between them. In DNA, the CDR3 is TGTGCCAGCAGTAGAGGTCCCGGGCCCCAGCATTTT. Amino acids: CASSRGPGPQHF.

A few counts support this clonotype. The chain couples TRBV9 to TRBJ2-3; D not certain. The CDR3 consists of 13 residues. V was cut by 0 bases and J by 3 bases, with 5 bases left in between. The germline V gene encodes CDR1 SGDLS and CDR2 YYNGEE. As DNA, the CDR3 is TGTGCCAGCAGCGTAGCGGCTACAGATACGCAGTATTTT. Translation: CASSVAATDTQYF.

This clonotype was seen at least ten times. This chain connects TRBV5-4 to TRBJ2-7; tentative D call: TRBD1 (6 bases). The CDR3 has 12 residues. The germline gives CDR1 SGHNT, CDR2 YYREEE (reference sequence). The V gene lost 4 bases and the J gene lost 4 bases, with 9 bases spanning the gap. The CDR3 spells CASSRDIYEQYF. Written as DNA, the CDR3 is TGTGCCAGCAGCAGGGACATTTACGAGCAGTACTTC.

The chain links TRBV12-3 or TRBV12-4 to TRBJ2-1, with TRBD2 matching 13 bases. The CDR3 runs to 14 residues. V was clipped by 6 bases and J by 8 bases; unmatched bases: 4. The CDR3 sequence: CASRGLAGADEQFF. Here the CDR3 DNA reads TGTGCCAGCAGAGGACTAGCGGGAGCGGATGAGCAGTTCTTC.

V is TRBV12-3 or TRBV12-4 and J is TRBJ1-1; 7 bases match TRBD1. The CDR3 sequence is 16 residues long. The J segment lost 1 base and the V segment lost 5 bases, leaving 10 bases of the junction unmatched. The CDR3 sequence: CASSPQGRGANTEAFF. As DNA, the CDR3 is TGTGCCAGCAGTCCACAGGGGCGCGGGGCGAACACTGAAGCTTTCTTT.

This clonotype has a handful of counts. The chain combines TRBV5-1 with TRBJ2-1; D may be TRBD2 (8 bases). Trimming removed 6 bases from V and 10 bases from J, with 17 bases in between. Germline CDR1 is SGHRS and CDR2 is YFSETQ. CDR3 length: 13 amino acids. The CDR3 DNA reads as TGCGCCAGCACCCCGGGAGGGGGCGGCGAGCAGTTCTTC. Translating it yields CASTPGGGGEQFF.